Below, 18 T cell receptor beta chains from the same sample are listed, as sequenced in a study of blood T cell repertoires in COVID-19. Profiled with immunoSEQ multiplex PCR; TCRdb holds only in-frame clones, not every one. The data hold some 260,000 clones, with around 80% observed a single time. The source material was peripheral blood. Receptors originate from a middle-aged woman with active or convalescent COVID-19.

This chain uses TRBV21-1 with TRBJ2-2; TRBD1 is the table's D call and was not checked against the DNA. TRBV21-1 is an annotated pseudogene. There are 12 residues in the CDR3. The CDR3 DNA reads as TGTGCCAGCGGACAGGTGGCCGGGGAGCTGTTTTTT. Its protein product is CASGQVAGELFF.

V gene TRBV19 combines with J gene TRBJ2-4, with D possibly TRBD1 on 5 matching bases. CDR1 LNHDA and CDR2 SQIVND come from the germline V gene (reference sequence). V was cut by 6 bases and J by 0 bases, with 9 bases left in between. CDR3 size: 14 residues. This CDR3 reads CASRDNIAKNIQYF. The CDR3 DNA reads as TGTGCCAGTAGGGACAATATAGCCAAAAACATTCAGTACTTC.

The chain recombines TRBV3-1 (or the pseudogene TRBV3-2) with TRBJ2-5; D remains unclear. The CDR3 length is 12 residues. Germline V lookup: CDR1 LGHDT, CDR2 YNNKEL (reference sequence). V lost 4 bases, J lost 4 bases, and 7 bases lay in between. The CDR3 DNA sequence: TGTGCCAGCAGCCCAACACCAGAGACCCAGTACTTC. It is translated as CASSPTPETQYF.

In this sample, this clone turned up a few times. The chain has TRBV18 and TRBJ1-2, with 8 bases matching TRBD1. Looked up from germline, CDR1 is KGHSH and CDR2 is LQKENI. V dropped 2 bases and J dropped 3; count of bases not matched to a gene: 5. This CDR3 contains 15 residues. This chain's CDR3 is CASSPKTGVDYGYTF. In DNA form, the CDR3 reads TGTGCCAGCTCACCAAAGACAGGGGTTGACTATGGCTACACCTTC.

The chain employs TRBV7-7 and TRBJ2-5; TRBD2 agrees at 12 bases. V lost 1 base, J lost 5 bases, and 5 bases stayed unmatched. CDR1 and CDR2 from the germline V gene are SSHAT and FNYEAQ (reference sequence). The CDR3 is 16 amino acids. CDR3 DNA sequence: TGTGCCAGCAGCTTAGGACTAGCGGGGGTCGGGGAGACCCAGTACTTC. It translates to CASSLGLAGVGETQYF.

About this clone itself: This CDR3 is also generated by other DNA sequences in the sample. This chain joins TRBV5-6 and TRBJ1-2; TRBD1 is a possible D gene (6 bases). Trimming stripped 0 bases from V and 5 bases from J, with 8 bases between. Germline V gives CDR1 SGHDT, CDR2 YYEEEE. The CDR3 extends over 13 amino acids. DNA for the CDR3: TGTGCCAGCAGCTTGGTCAGGGGTTATGGCTACACCTTC. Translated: CASSLVRGYGYTF.

CDR3 loop: CASSDTRQNTEAFF. CDR3 sequence (DNA): TGTGCCAGCAGTGATACTCGACAGAACACTGAAGCTTTCTTT. V and J are TRBV6-1 and TRBJ1-1; D is unclear. CDR1 is MNHNS, CDR2 SASEGT, per germline. The V and J ends lost 3 bases and 1 base respectively, with 9 bases between them. This CDR3 is 14 amino acids long.

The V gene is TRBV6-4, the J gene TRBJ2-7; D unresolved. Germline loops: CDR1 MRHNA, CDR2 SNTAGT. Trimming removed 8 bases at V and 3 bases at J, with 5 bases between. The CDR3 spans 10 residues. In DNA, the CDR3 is TGTGCCAGCTACAACTACGAGCAGTACTTC. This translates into CASYNYEQYF.

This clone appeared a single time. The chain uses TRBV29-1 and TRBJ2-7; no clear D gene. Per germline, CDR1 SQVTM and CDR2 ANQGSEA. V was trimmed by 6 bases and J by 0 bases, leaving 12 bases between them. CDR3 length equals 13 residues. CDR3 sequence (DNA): TGCAGCGTCTCGAGACTGGACTCCTACGAGCAGTACTTC. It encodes CSVSRLDSYEQYF.

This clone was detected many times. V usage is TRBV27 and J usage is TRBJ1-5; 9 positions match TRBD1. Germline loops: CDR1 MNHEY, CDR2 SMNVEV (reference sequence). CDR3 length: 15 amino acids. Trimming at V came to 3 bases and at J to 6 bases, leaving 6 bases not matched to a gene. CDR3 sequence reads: CASSFTQGAGQPQHF. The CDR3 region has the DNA TGTGCCAGCAGTTTCACACAGGGGGCTGGTCAGCCCCAGCATTTT.

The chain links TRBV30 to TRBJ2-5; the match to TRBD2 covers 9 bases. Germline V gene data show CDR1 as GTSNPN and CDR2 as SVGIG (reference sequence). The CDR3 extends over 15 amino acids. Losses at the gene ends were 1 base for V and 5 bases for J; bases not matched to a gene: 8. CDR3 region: CAWSGAGGRDETQYF. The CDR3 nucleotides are TGTGCCTGGAGTGGAGCGGGGGGCCGGGATGAGACCCAGTACTTC.

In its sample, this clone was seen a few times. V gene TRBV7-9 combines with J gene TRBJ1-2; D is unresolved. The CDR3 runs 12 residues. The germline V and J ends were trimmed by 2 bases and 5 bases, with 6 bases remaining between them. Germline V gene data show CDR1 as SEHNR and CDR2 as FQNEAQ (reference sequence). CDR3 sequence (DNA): TGTGCCAGCAGCTTAATCCAGTATGGCTACACCTTC. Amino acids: CASSLIQYGYTF.

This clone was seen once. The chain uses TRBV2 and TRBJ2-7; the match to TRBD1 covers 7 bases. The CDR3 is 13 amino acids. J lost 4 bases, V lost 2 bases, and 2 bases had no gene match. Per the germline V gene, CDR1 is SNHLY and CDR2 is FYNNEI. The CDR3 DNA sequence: TGTGCCAGCAGTGAAACAGGGGAATACGAGCAGTACGTC. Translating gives CASSETGEYEQYV.

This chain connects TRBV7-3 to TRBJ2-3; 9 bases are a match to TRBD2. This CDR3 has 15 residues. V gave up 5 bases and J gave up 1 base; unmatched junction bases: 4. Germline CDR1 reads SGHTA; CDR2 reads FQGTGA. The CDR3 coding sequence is TGTGCCAGCAGCCTTTTAGCGGGGGGCACAGATACGCAGTATTTT. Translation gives CASSLLAGGTDTQYF.

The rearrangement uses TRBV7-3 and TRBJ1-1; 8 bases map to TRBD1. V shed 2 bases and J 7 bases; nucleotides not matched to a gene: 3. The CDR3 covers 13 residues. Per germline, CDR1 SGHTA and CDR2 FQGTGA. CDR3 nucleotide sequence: TGTGCCAGCAGCTTACAGGGGGCCGGTGAAGCTTTCTTT. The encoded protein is CASSLQGAGEAFF.

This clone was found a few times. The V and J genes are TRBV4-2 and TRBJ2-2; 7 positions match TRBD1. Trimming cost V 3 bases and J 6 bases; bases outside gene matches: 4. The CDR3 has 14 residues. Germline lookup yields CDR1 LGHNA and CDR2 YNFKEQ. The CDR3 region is CASSHYRGAGELFF. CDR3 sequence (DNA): TGTGCCAGCAGCCATTACAGGGGAGCCGGGGAGCTGTTTTTT.

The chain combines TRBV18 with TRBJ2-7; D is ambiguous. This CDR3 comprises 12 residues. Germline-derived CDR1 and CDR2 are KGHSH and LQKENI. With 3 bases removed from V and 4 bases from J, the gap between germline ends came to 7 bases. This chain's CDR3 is CASSPKQYEQYF. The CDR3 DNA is TGTGCCAGCTCACCGAAACAGTACGAGCAGTACTTC.

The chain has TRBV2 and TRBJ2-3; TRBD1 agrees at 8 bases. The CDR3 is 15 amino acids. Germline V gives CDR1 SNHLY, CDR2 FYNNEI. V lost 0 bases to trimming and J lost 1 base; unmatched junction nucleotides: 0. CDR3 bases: TGTGCCAGCAGTGAAGCGGGACAGGGCACAGATACGCAGTATTTT. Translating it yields CASSEAGQGTDTQYF.